The TCR beta chain described here comes from a study of cytomegalovirus exposure and HLA in healthy donors. General study points: The study recorded some 160 TCR beta chains that were cytomegalovirus-associated. Productive status was seen about 87% or about 30% of the time for most TCR beta V segments in an earlier analysis. With later analysis, a missense DCLRE1C variant became linked to TCR beta V- and J-gene trimming. Most subjects had HLA-A and HLA-B alleles reportedly predicted accurately by TCR beta sequences.

Details on this clone: The antigen is not known.

Per the germline V gene, CDR1 is SGHKS and CDR2 is YYEKEE (reference sequence). Trimming at V came to 1 base and at J to 0 bases, leaving 8 bases not matched to a gene. The CDR3 length is 17 residues. The primer mix had 60 Vbeta and 13 Jbeta primers. Clones were read by immunoSEQ multiplex PCR, and TCRdb kept only the in-frame ones, dropping some. The repertoire includes around 220,000 clones, approximately 83% of them detected once, and about 1.4% sits in the top ten. Input material: PBMCs. V and J are TRBV5-5 and TRBJ2-7; 9 positions match TRBD2. The receptor was isolated from a girl under 18 in good health and CMV-seronegative. CDR3 protein: CASSLSGSGGTSYEQYF. The CDR3, as DNA: TGTGCCAGCAGCTTGTCTGGAAGCGGGGGGACCTCCTACGAGCAGTACTTC.